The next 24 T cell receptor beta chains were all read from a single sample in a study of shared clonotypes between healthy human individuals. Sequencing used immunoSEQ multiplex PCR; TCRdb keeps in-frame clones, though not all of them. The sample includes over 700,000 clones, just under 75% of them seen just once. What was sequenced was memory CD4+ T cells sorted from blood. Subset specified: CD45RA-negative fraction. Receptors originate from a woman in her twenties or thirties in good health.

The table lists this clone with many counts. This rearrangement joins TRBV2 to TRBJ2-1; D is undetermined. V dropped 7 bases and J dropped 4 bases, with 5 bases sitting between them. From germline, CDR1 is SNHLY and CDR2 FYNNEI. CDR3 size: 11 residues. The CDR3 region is CASTSYNEQFF. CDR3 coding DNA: TGTGCCAGCACCTCGTACAATGAGCAGTTCTTC.

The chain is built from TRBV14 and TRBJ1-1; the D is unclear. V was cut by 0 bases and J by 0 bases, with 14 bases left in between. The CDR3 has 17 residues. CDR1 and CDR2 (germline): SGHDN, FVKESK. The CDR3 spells CASSQDRLGIMNTEAFF. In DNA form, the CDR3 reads TGTGCCAGCAGCCAAGATCGGTTGGGCATCATGAACACTGAAGCTTTCTTT.

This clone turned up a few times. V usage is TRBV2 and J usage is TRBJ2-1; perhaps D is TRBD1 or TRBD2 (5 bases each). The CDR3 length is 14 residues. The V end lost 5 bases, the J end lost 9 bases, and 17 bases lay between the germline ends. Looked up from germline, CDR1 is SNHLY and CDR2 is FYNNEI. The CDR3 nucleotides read TGTGCCAGCAGTCTTACGGGGCCAGCTCCTGAGCAGTTCTTC. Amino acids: CASSLTGPAPEQFF.

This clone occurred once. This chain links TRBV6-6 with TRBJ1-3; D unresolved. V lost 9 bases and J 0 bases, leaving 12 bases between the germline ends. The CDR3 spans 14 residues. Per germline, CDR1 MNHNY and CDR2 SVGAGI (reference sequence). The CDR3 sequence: CASYSYSSGNTIYF. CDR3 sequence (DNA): TGTGCCAGTTACAGCTATAGCTCTGGAAACACCATATATTTT.

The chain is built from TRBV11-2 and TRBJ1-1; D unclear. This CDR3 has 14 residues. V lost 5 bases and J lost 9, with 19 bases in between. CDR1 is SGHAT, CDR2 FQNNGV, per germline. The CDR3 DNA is TGTGCCAGCAGCCAGATAAGGGCCTTTGACCAAGCTTTCTTT. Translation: CASSQIRAFDQAFF.

The chain's CDR3 is CASSNRYEQYF. The CDR3 coding sequence is TGTGCCAGCAGCAATCGTTACGAGCAGTACTTC. This chain uses TRBV21-1 with TRBJ2-7; TRBD2, as called in the table, went unchecked against the DNA. TRBV21-1 is labeled a pseudogene. CDR3 length: 11 amino acids.

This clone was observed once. The CDR3 bases are TGCGCCAGCAGCGAGGGGCCGTTAGCCAAAAACATTCAGTACTTC. This translates into CASSEGPLAKNIQYF. The V call is TRBV5-1, the J call TRBJ2-4, with D perhaps matching TRBD1 or TRBD2 (5 bases each). The CDR3 totals 15 residues. Trimming took 4 bases from V and 0 from J, leaving 11 bases between them. Per germline, CDR1 SGHRS and CDR2 YFSETQ.

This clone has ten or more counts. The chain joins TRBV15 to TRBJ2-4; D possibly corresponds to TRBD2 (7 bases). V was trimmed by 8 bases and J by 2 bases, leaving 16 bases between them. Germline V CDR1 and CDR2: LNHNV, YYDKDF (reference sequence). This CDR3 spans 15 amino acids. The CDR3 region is CATSQRGGPKNIQYF. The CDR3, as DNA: TGTGCCACCTCCCAAAGGGGGGGTCCCAAAAACATTCAGTACTTC.

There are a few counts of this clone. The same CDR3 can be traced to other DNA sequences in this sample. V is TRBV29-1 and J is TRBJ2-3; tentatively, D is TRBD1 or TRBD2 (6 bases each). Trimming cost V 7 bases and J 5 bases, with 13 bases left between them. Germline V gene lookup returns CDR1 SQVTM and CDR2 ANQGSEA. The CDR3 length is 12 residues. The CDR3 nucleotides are TGCAGCGGCGGGACATCAGGAGATACGCAGTATTTT. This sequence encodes CSGGTSGDTQYF.

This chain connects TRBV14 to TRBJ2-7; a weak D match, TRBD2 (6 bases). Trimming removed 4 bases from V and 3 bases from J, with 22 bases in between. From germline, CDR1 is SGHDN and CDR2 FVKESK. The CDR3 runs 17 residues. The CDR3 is CASSLGLLRGGFYEQYF. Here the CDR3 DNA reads TGTGCCAGCAGCCTGGGTCTCTTACGCGGAGGGTTCTACGAGCAGTACTTC. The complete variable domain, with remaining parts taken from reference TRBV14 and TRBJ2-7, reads EAGVTQFPSHSVIEKGQTVTLRCDPISGHDNLYWYRRVMGKEIKFLLHFVKESKQDESGMPNNRFLAERTGGTYSTLKVQPAELEDSGVYFCASSLGLLRGGFYEQYFGPGTRLTVT.

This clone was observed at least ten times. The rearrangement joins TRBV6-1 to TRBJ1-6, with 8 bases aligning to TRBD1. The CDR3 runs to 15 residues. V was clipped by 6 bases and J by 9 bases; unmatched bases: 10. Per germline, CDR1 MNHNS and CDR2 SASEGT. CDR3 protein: CASSRQGMNGSPLHF. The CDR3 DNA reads TGTGCCAGCAGCCGACAGGGGATGAACGGTTCACCCCTCCACTTT.

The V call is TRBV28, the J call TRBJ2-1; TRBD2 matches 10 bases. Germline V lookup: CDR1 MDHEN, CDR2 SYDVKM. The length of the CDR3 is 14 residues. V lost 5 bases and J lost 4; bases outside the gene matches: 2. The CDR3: CASSRSGGYNEQFF. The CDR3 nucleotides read TGTGCCAGCAGTCGTAGCGGGGGGTACAATGAGCAGTTCTTC.

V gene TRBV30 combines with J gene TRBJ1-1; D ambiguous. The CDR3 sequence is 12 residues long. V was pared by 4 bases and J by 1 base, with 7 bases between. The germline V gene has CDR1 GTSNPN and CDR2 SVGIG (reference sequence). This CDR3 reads CAWTFWNTEAFF. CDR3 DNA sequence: TGTGCCTGGACTTTCTGGAACACTGAAGCTTTCTTT.

This CDR3 is CASRLALTGGPRNSGYTF. For the CDR3, the DNA is TGTGCCAGCAGATTGGCCCTGACAGGGGGCCCCCGTAATAGTGGCTACACCTTC. The chain combines TRBV28 with TRBJ1-2; TRBD1 aligns across 10 bases. CDR1 MDHEN and CDR2 SYDVKM come from the germline V gene. V lost 6 bases to trimming and J lost 7 bases; unmatched junction nucleotides: 20. This CDR3 is 18 amino acids long.

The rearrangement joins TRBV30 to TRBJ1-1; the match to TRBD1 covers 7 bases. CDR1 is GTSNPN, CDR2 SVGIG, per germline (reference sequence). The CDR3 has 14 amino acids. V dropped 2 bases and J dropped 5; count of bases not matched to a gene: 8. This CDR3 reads CAWSPDRVGTEAFF. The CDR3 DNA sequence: TGTGCCTGGAGTCCTGACAGGGTGGGAACTGAAGCTTTCTTT.

CDR3 protein: CASRDRAVTDTQYF. The DNA for the CDR3 is TGTGCCAGTAGGGACAGGGCTGTCACAGATACGCAGTATTTT. V gene TRBV19 combines with J gene TRBJ2-3; 8 nucleotides align to TRBD1. From germline, CDR1 is LNHDA and CDR2 SQIVND (reference sequence). V was pared by 6 bases and J by 2 bases, with 4 bases of the junction left unmatched. The CDR3 spans 14 residues.

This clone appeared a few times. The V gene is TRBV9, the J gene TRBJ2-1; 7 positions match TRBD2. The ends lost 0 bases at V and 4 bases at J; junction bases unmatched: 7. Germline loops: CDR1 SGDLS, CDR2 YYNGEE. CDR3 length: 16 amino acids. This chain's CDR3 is CASSVGAGETYNEQFF. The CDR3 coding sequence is TGTGCCAGCAGCGTAGGCGCGGGAGAAACGTACAATGAGCAGTTCTTC.

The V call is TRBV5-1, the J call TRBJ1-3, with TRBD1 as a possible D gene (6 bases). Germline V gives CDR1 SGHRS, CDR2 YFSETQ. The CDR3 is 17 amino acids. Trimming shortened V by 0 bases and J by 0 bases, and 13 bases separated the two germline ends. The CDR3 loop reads CASSLGQAISSGNTIYF. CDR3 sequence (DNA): TGCGCCAGCAGCTTGGGACAGGCGATTTCCTCTGGAAACACCATATATTTT.

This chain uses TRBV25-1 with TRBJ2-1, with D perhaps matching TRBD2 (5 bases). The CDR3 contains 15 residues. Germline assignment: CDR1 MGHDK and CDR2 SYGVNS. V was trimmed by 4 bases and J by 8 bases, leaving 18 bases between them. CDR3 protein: CASSVGLEGRDEQFF. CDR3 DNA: TGTGCCAGCAGTGTTGGGCTCGAAGGGCGGGATGAGCAGTTCTTC.

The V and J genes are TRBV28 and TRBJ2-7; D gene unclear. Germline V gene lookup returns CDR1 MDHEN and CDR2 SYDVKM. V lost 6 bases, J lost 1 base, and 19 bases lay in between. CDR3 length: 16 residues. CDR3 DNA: TGTGCCAGCAGCCCTACCCCCGCAGGCCCATCCTACGAGCAGTACTTC. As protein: CASSPTPAGPSYEQYF.

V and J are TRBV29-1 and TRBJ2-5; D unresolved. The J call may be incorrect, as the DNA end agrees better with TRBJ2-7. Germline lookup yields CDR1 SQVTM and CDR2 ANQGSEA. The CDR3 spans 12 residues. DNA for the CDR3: TGCAGCGTTGGGCTCAGCTCCTACGAGCAGTACTTC. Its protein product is CSVGLSSYEQYF.

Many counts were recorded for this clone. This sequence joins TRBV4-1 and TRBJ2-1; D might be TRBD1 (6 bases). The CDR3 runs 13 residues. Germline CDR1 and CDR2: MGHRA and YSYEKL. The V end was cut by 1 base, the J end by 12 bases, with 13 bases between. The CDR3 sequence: CASSQAIGRGQFF. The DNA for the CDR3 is TGCGCCAGCAGCCAAGCAATTGGCAGGGGGCAGTTCTTC.

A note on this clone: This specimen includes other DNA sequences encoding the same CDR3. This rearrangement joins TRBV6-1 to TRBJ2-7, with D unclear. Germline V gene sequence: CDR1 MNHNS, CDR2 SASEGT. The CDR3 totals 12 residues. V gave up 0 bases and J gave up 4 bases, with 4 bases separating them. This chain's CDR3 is CASSEARYEQYF. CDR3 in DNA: TGTGCCAGCAGTGAAGCGCGGTACGAGCAGTACTTC.

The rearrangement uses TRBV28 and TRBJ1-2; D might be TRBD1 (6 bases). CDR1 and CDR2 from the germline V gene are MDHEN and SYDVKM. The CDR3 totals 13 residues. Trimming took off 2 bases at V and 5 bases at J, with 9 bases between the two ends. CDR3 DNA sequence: TGTGCCAGCAGTTTACCAGGGACATATGGCTACACCTTC. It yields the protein CASSLPGTYGYTF.